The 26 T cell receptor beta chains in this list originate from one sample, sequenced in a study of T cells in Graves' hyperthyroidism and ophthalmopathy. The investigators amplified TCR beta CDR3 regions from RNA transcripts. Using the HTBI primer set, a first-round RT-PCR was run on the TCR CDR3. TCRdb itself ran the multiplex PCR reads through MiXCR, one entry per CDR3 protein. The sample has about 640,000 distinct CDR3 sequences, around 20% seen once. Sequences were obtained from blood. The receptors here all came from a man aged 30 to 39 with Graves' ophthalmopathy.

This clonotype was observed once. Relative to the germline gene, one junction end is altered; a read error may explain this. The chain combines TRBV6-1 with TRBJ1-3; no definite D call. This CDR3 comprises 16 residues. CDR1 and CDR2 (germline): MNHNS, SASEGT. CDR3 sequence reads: CASNHLNAGSGNTTYF. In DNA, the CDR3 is TGTGCCAGCAATCATCTCAACGCGGGCTCTGGAAACACCACATATTTT.

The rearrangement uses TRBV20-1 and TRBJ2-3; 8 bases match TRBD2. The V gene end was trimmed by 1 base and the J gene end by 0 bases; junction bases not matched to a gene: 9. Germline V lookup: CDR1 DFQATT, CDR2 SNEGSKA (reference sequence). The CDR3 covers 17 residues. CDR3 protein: CSARAVREAVSTDTQYF. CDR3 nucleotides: TGCAGTGCTAGAGCCGTGCGGGAGGCAGTTAGCACAGATACGCAGTATTTT.

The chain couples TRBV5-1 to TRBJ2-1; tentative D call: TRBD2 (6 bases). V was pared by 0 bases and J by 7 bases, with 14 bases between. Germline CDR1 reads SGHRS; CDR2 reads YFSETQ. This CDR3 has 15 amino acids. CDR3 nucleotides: TGCGCCAGCAGCTTGGGACTAGGGGATATTAATGAGCAGTTCTTC. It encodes CASSLGLGDINEQFF.

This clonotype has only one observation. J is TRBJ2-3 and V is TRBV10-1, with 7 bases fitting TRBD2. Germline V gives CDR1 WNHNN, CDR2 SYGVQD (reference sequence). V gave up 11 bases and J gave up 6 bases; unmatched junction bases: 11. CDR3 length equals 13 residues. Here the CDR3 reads CAGGGSGADTQYF. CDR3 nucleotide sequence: TGCGCCGGGGGGGGAAGCGGGGCCGATACGCAGTATTTT.

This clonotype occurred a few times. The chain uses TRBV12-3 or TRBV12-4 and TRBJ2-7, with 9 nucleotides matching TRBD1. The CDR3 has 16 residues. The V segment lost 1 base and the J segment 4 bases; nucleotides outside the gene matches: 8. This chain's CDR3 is CASSLGGTGYLYEQYF. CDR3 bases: TGTGCCAGCAGTTTAGGGGGGACAGGGTACTTGTACGAGCAGTACTTC.

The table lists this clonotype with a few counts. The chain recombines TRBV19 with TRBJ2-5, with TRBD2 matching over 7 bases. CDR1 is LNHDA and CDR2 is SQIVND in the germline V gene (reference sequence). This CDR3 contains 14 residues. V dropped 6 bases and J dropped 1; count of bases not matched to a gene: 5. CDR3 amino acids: CASRPGGTQETQYF. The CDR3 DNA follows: TGTGCCAGTAGACCGGGAGGTACCCAAGAGACCCAGTACTTC.

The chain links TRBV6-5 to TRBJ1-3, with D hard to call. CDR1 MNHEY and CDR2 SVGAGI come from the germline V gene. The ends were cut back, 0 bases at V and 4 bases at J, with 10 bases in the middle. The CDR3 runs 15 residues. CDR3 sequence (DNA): TGTGCCAGCAGTTACTCGAGAGGTTCCGGAAACACCATATATTTT. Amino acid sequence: CASSYSRGSGNTIYF.

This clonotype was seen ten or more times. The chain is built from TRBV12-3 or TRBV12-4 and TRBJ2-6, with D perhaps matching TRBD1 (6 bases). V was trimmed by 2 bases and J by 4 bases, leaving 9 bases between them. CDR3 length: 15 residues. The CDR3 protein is CASSLQGTGANVLTF. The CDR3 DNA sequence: TGTGCCAGCAGTTTACAGGGGACCGGGGCCAACGTCCTGACTTTC.

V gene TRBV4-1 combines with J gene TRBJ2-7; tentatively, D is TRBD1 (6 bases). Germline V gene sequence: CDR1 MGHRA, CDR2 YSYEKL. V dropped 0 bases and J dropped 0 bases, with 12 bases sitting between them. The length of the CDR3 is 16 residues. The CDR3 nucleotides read TGCGCCAGCAGCCAAGATCCCGGACAGAGCTCCTACGAGCAGTACTTC. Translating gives CASSQDPGQSSYEQYF.

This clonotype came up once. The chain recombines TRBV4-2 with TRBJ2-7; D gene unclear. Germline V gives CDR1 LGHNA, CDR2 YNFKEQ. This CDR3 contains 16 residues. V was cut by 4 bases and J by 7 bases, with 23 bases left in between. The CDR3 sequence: CASSLPYVGEVGEQYF. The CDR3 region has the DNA TGTGCCAGCAGCCTTCCCTATGTTGGGGAAGTGGGGGAGCAGTACTTC.

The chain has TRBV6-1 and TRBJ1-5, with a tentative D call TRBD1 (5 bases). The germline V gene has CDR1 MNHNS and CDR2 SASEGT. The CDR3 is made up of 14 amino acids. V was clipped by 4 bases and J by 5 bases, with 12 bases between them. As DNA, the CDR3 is TGTGCCAGCAGTGGTGACAGACGATATCAGCCCCAGCATTTT. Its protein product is CASSGDRRYQPQHF.

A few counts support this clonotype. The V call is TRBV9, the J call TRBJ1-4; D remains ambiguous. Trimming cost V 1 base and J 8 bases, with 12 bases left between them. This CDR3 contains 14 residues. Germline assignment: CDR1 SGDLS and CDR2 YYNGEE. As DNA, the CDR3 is TGTGCCAGCAGCGTACACGGGTCCGGGGAAAAACTGTTTTTT. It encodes CASSVHGSGEKLFF.

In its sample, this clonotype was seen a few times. CDR3 sequence (DNA): TGTGCCAGCAGTTCTTTGTTTGGGACAGGGTATCAGCCCCAGCATTTT. Its protein is CASSSLFGTGYQPQHF. V and J are TRBV28 and TRBJ1-5; 9 bases match TRBD1. Unmatched junction bases numbered 9, after V lost 4 bases and J lost 5 bases. The V gene's germline CDR1 is MDHEN and CDR2 SYDVKM. CDR3 size: 16 residues.

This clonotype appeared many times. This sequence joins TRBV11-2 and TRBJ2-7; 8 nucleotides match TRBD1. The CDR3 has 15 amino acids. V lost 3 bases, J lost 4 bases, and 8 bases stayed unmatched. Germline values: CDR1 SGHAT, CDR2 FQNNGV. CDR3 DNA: TGTGCCAGCAGCTTCCCCGGGGGACAGGCTTACGAGCAGTACTTC. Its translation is CASSFPGGQAYEQYF.

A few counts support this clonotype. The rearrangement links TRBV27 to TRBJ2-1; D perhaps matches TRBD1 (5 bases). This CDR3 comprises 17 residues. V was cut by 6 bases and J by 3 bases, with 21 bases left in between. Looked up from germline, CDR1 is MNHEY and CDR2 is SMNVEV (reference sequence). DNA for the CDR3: TGTGCCAGCAGGCCTTGGGTAGGGGTAGGCGACTACAATGAGCAGTTCTTC. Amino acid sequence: CASRPWVGVGDYNEQFF.

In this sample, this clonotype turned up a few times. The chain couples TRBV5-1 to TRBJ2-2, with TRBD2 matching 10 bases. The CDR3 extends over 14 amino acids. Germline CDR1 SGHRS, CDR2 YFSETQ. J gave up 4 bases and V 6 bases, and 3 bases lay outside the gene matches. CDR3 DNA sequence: TGCGCCAGCACCGTAGCGGGAGGCACCGGGGAGCTGTTTTTT. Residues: CASTVAGGTGELFF.

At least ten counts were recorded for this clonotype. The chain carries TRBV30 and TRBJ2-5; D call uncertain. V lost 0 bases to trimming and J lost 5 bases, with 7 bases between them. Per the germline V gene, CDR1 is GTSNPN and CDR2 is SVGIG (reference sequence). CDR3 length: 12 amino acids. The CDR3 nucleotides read TGTGCCTGGAGTGTACAAACGGAGACCCAGTACTTC. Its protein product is CAWSVQTETQYF. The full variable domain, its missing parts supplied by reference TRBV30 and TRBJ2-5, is SQTIHQWPATLVQPVGSPLSLECTVEGTSNPNLYWYRQAAGRGLQLLFYSVGIGQISSEVPQNLSASRPQDRQFILSSKKLLLSDSGFYLCAWSVQTETQYFGPGTRLLVL.

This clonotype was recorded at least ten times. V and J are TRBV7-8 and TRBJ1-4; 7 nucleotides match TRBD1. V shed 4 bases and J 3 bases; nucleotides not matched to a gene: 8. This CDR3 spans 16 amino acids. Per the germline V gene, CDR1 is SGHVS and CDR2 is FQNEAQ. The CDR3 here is CASSSTPGQPNEKLFF. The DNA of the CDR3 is TGTGCCAGCAGCTCGACCCCGGGACAGCCTAATGAAAAACTGTTTTTT. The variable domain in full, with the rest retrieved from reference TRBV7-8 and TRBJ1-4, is GAGVSQSPRYKVAKRGQDVALRCDPISGHVSLFWYQQALGQGPEFLTYFQNEAQLDKSGLPSDRFFAERPEGSVSTLKIQRTQQEDSAVYLCASSSTPGQPNEKLFFGSGTQLSVL.

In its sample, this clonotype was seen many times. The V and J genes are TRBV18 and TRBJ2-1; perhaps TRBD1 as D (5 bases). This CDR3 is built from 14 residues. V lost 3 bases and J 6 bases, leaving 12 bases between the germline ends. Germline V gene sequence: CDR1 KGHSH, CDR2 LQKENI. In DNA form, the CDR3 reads TGTGCCAGCTCACCTTTCGACAGACCCAATGAGCAGTTCTTC. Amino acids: CASSPFDRPNEQFF. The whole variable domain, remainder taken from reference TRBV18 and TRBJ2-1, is NAGVMQNPRHLVRRRGQEARLRCSPMKGHSHVYWYRQLPEEGLKFMVYLQKENIIDESGMPKERFSAEFPKEGPSILRIQQVVRGDSAAYFCASSPFDRPNEQFFGPGTRLTVL.

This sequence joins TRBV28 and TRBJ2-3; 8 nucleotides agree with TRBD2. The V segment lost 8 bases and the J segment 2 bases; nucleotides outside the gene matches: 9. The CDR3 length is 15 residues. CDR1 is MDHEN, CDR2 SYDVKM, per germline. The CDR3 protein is CASETSDQYTDTQYF. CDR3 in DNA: TGTGCCAGCGAGACTAGCGATCAATACACAGATACGCAGTATTTT.

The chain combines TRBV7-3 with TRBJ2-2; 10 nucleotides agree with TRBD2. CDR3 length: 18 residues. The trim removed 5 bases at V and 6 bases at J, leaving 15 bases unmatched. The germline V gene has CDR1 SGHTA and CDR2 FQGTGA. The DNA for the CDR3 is TGTGCCAGCAGCCCTCCCGGGGGGCTAGCGGGAGACCCCGGGGAGCTGTTTTTT. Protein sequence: CASSPPGGLAGDPGELFF.

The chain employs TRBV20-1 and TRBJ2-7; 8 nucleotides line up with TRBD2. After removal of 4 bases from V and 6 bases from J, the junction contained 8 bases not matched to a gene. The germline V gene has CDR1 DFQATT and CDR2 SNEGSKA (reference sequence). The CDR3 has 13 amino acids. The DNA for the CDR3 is TGCAGTGCTACCCCCGGGGGGGGACTCGAGCAGTACTTC. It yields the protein CSATPGGGLEQYF.

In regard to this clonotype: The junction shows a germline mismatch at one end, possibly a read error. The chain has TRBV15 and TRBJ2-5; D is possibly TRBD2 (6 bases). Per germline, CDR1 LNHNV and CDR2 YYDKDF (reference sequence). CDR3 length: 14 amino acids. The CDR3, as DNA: TGTACCACCAGCAAAGCCGGGGGTGGGGAGACCCAGTACTTC. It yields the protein CTTSKAGGGETQYF.

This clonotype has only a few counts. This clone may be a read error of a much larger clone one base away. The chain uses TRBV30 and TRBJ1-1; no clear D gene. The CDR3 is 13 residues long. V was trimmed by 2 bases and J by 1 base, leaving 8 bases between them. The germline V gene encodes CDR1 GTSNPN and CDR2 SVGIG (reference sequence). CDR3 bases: TGTGCCTGGAGTATGACGAGGAACACTGAAGCTTTCTTT. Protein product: CAWSMTRNTEAFF.

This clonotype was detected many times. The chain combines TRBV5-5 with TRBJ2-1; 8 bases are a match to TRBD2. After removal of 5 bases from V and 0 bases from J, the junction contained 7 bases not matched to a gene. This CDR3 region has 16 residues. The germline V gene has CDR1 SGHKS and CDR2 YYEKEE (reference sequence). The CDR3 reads CASRPTGTSSYNEQFF. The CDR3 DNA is TGTGCCAGCAGGCCGACCGGGACTAGCTCCTACAATGAGCAGTTCTTC.

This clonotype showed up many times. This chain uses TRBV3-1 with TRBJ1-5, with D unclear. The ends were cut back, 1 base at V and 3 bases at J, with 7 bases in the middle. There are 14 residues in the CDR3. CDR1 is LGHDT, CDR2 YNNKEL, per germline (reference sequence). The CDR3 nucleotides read TGTGCCAGCAGCCAAGGCGGCAACAATCAGCCCCAGCATTTT. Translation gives CASSQGGNNQPQHF.